The clone carrying this T cell receptor beta chain showed up just a few times. This sample was included in a study of TIL therapy for anti-PD-1-resistant metastatic lung cancer. Study-wide background: Tumors had a median PD-L1 proportion score of 4.5% to 7%. Median tumor mutation burden was under 1.6 mutations per megabase.

The libraries were made with immunoSEQ v3. Assay: immunoSEQ multiplex PCR; the TCRdb copy retains only in-frame clones and omits some. The profile covers 55,000 to 60,000 clones, with over 70% appearing a single time and around 1.7% taken by the ten largest. The time point is: pre-treatment sample, taken before nivolumab and TIL therapy. The specimen was blood, collected at baseline. This receptor was obtained from a person aged 25 to 79 with non-small cell lung cancer.

The CDR3 loop is CASSLLTSTGPDYEQYF. CDR3 nucleotide sequence: TGTGCCAGCAGCTTATTAACCTCCACAGGGCCGGACTACGAGCAGTACTTC. V usage is TRBV11-3 and J usage is TRBJ2-7, with D perhaps TRBD1 (6 bases). V lost 2 bases and J 3 bases, leaving 20 bases between the germline ends. The germline CDR1 and CDR2 sequences are SGHNT and YENEEA. This CDR3 has 17 amino acids.